The 11 T cell receptor beta chains below come from one sample, sequenced in a study of T cell repertoires in cytomegalovirus infection. TCRdb reprocessed the reads via MiXCR and lists one record per CDR3 protein. Among 200,000 to 250,000 distinct CDR3 sequences, 22% were seen once, and the ten largest hold over 15%. The sample taken for sequencing was CD8+ T cells from PBMCs. These receptor sequences come from a human donor in good health (CMV status not recorded). Some clones in this sample may be carry-over from other donors' samples.

This clonotype has more than one count but fewer than ten. This chain joins TRBV29-1 and TRBJ2-5; D may be TRBD1 (6 bases). The length of the CDR3 is 12 residues. Germline-derived CDR1 and CDR2 are SQVTM and ANQGSEA. V was cut by 5 bases and J by 5 bases, with 12 bases left in between. CDR3 sequence reads: CSVQGLVETQYF. The CDR3 coding sequence is TGCAGCGTTCAGGGGTTGGTTGAGACCCAGTACTTC. Variable domain in full (rest from reference TRBV29-1 and TRBJ2-5): SAVISQKPSRDICQRGTSLTIQCQVDSQVTMMFWYRQQPGQSLTLIATANQGSEATYESGFVIDKFPISRPNLTFSTLTVSNMSPEDSSIYLCSVQGLVETQYFGPGTRLLVL.

The chain has TRBV2 and TRBJ2-3; 7 bases fit TRBD2. The V gene's germline CDR1 is SNHLY and CDR2 FYNNEI. The CDR3 is 14 amino acids. V was clipped by 5 bases and J by 0 bases; unmatched bases: 2. The CDR3 DNA is TGTGCCAGCAGTAGCGGGATTAGCACAGATACGCAGTATTTT. This encodes CASSSGISTDTQYF.

This clonotype appeared many times. V usage is TRBV7-2 and J usage is TRBJ2-7; TRBD2 matches 9 bases. The CDR3 has 14 residues. Trimming took 3 bases from V and 5 from J; bases not matched to a gene: 5. CDR1 is SGHTA, CDR2 FQGNSA, per germline. The CDR3 loop is CASSFPGLADEQYF. CDR3 sequence (DNA): TGTGCCAGCAGCTTTCCGGGACTAGCCGACGAGCAGTACTTC.

This chain connects TRBV7-6 to TRBJ2-5; the D gene could be TRBD1 or TRBD2 (5 bases each). V was shortened by 4 bases and J by 3 bases, with 21 bases between the two germline ends. Germline assignment: CDR1 SGHVS and CDR2 FNYEAQ. This CDR3 has 17 residues. CDR3 region: CASSSRGARLKEETQYF. The CDR3 region has the DNA TGTGCCAGCAGCTCTCGGGGCGCCCGACTAAAAGAAGAGACCCAGTACTTC. The full variable domain, with the rest looked up from reference TRBV7-6 and TRBJ2-5, is GAGVSQSPRYKVTKRGQDVALRCDPISGHVSLYWYRQALGQGPEFLTYFNYEAQQDKSGLPNDRFSAERPEGSISTLTIQRTEQRDSAMYRCASSSRGARLKEETQYFGPGTRLLVL.

This clonotype was seen more than once but under ten times. The V call is TRBV6-6, the J call TRBJ2-4; D not certain. The CDR3 extends over 19 amino acids. The V end lost 4 bases, the J end lost 0 bases, and 22 bases lay between the germline ends. Germline values: CDR1 MNHNY, CDR2 SVGAGI (reference sequence). As DNA, the CDR3 is TGTGCCAGCAGTTTCCTAGGGTCTACCCTTACGGAAGCCAAAAACATTCAGTACTTC. As protein: CASSFLGSTLTEAKNIQYF.

With regard to this clonotype: The germline gene is not matched at one end of the junction; a read error may be the cause. The CDR3 reads CVSSLSGTEAFF. CDR3 sequence (DNA): TGTGTCAGCAGTTTAAGCGGGACTGAAGCTTTCTTT. The rearrangement uses TRBV28 and TRBJ1-1; D gene ambiguous. Per the germline V gene, CDR1 is MDHEN and CDR2 is SYDVKM. This CDR3 comprises 12 residues.

This clonotype was seen only a few times. The chain recombines TRBV7-6 with TRBJ1-1; 8 positions match TRBD1. J gave up 2 bases and V 6 bases, and 2 bases lay outside the gene matches. Germline-derived CDR1 and CDR2 are SGHVS and FNYEAQ. The length of the CDR3 is 13 residues. CDR3 in DNA: TGTGCCAGCAGACAGGGGGTTAACACTGAAGCTTTCTTT. This translates into CASRQGVNTEAFF.

This clonotype has only a few counts. The J gene is TRBJ2-2, the V gene TRBV20-1, with a tentative D call TRBD2 (6 bases). This CDR3 has 13 amino acids. V shed 0 bases and J shed 5 bases, with 7 bases lying between them. Germline CDR1 DFQATT, CDR2 SNEGSKA (reference sequence). The CDR3 sequence: CSARDGGTGELFF. In DNA, the CDR3 is TGCAGTGCTAGAGATGGGGGGACCGGGGAGCTGTTTTTT.

This chain uses TRBV29-1 with TRBJ2-1; no firm D call. This CDR3 contains 15 residues. CDR1 SQVTM and CDR2 ANQGSEA come from the germline V gene. The germline V and J ends were trimmed by 2 bases and 4 bases, with 15 bases remaining between them. CDR3 loop: CSVEFVGRPYNEQFF. For the CDR3, the DNA is TGCAGCGTTGAATTCGTTGGTCGGCCATACAATGAGCAGTTCTTC.

This clonotype was found a few times. The CDR3 here is CASSIIGTATDTQYF. The DNA for the CDR3 is TGTGCCAGTAGTATTATTGGGACAGCCACAGATACGCAGTATTTT. The chain combines TRBV19 with TRBJ2-3, with TRBD1 matching over 7 bases. With V trimmed by 3 bases and J by 2 bases, 5 bases remained unmatched. CDR1 is LNHDA, CDR2 SQIVND, per germline (reference sequence). This CDR3 contains 15 residues. The full variable domain, with the rest looked up from reference TRBV19 and TRBJ2-3, is DGGITQSPKYLFRKEGQNVTLSCEQNLNHDAMYWYRQDPGQGLRLIYYSQIVNDFQKGDIAEGYSVSREKKESFPLTVTSAQKNPTAFYLCASSIIGTATDTQYFGPGTRLTVL.

The sample holds a few counts of this clonotype. The genes are TRBV18 and TRBJ2-3; TRBD2 is a possible D gene (5 bases). Germline CDR1 KGHSH, CDR2 LQKENI. The CDR3 covers 13 residues. V lost 2 bases to trimming and J lost 6 bases, with 9 bases between them. CDR3 nucleotides: TGTGCCAGCTCACCAACACTAGGCGATACGCAGTATTTT. Amino acids: CASSPTLGDTQYF.